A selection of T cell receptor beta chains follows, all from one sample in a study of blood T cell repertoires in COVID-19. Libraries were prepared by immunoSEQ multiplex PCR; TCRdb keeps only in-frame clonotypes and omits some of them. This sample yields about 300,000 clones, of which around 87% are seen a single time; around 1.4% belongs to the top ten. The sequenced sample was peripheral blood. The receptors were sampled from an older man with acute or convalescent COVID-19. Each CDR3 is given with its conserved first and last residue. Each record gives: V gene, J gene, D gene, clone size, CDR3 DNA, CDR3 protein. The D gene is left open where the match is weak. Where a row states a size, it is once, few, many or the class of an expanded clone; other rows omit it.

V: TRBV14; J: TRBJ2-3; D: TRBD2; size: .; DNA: TGTGCCAGCAGCCAAGTGAGGACTAGCGGGGGCACAGATACGCAGTATTTT; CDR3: CASSQVRTSGGTDTQYF
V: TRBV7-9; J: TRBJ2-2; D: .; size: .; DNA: TGTGCCAGCAGCTTAGGTAGCGCCTACACCGGGGAGCTGTTTTTT; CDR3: CASSLGSAYTGELFF
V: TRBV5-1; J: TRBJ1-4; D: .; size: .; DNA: TGCGCCAGCAGCTTGGTGGGGGCTCGTGAAAAACTGTTTTTT; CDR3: CASSLVGAREKLFF
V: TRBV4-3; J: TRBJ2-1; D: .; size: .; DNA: TGCGCCAGCAGCCAATTCAGGCCCCCCTTTTACAATGAGCAGTTCTTC; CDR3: CASSQFRPPFYNEQFF
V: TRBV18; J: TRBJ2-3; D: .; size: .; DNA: TGTGCCAGCTCACCAGACAGGCCGCCCACAGATACGCAGTATTTT; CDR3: CASSPDRPPTDTQYF
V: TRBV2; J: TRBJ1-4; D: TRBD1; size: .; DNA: TGTGCCAGCAGTGACAGGGGGCTAAGTGGAAAACTGTTTTTT; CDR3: CASSDRGLSGKLFF
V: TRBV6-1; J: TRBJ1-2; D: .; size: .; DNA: TGTGCCAGCAGTGAAGTTTTAGCAGGGTTCGGCTACACCTTC; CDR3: CASSEVLAGFGYTF
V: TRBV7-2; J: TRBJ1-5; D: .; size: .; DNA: TGTGCCAGCAGCAACGATATCAGGAGCAATCAGCCCCAGCATTTT; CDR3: CASSNDIRSNQPQHF
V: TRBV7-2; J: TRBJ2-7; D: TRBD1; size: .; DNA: TGTGCCAGCAGTCTCACCGGGACAGGGGCGCGGGAGCAGTACTTC; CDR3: CASSLTGTGAREQYF
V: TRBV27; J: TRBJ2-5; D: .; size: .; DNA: TGTGCCAGCAGTCTACAGAGGGACACCCAGACCCAGTACTTC; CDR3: CASSLQRDTQTQYF
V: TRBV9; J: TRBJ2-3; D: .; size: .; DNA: TGTGCCAGCAGCGTAGCGGGACACGCCACAGATACGCAGTATTTT; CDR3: CASSVAGHATDTQYF
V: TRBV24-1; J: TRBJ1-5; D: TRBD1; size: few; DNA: TGTGCCACCAGTGATTCAAGGCAGGGGGTTCAGCCCCAGCATTTT; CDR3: CATSDSRQGVQPQHF
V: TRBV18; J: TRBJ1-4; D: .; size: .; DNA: TGTGCCAGCTCACCAGGACAGACAAATGAAAAACTGTTTTTT; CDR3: CASSPGQTNEKLFF
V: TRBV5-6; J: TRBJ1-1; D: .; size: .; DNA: TGTGCCAGCAGGCTACAGGGAAACACTGAAGCTTTCTTT; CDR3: CASRLQGNTEAFF
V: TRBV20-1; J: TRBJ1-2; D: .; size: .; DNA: TGCAGTGCCAGGGTTAACTATGGCTACACCTTC; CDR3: CSARVNYGYTF